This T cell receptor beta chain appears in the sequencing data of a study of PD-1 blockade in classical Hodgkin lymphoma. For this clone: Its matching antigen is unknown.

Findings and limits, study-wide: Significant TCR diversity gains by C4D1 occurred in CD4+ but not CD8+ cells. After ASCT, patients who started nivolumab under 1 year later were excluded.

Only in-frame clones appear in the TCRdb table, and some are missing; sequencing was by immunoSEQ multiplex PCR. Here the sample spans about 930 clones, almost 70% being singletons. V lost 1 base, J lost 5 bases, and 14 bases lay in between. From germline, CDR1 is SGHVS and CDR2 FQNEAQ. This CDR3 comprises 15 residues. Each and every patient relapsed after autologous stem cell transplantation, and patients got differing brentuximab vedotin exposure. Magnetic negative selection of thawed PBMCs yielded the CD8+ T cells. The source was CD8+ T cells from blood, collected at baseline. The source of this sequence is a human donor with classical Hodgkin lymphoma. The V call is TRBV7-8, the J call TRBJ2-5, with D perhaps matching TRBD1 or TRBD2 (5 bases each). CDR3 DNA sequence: TGTGCCAGCAGCTTAGGCCGGGACCGGGATGAGACCCAGTACTTC. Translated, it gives CASSLGRDRDETQYF. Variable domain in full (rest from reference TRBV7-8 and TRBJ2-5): GAGVSQSPRYKVAKRGQDVALRCDPISGHVSLFWYQQALGQGPEFLTYFQNEAQLDKSGLPSDRFFAERPEGSVSTLKIQRTQQEDSAVYLCASSLGRDRDETQYFGPGTRLLVL.